This T cell receptor beta chain was captured by sequencing in a study of technical replicates of blood from a few donors. Profiled with immunoSEQ multiplex PCR; TCRdb holds only in-frame clones, not every one. The data show around 83,000 clones, with 75% to 95% seen just once and 0.39% held by the top ten. Trimming removed 4 bases from V and 3 bases from J, with 13 bases in between. Germline V gene sequence: CDR1 MNHNY, CDR2 SVGAGI (reference sequence). The CDR3 contains 15 residues. This rearrangement joins TRBV6-6 to TRBJ2-1; D gene unclear. The sample was T cells isolated from PBMCs. The receptor's source is a human donor in good health. Some clones in this sample may be carry-over from other donors' samples. CDR3 amino acids: CASSSDLGLYNEQFF. For the CDR3, the DNA is TGTGCCAGCAGTTCTGACTTAGGCCTCTACAATGAGCAGTTCTTC.